This TCR beta chain was identified in a study of blood T cell repertoires in COVID-19. About the research overall: Both acute and convalescent COVID-19 samples were obtained from the United States, Italy and Spain.

Germline V CDR1 and CDR2: SGHDT, YYEEEE. V was cut by 3 bases and J by 5 bases, with 7 bases left in between. The CDR3 is 12 amino acids. Only in-frame clones appear in the TCRdb table, and some are missing; sequencing was by immunoSEQ multiplex PCR. The sample includes a few hundred thousand clones, 88% of them seen just once. This clone was counted between two and nine times. Clinical history as reported by participants underpinned cohort assignment. The source material was PBMCs or T cells enriched from blood (not recorded which). V is TRBV5-6 and J is TRBJ2-3; D unclear. The sequence came from a woman aged 18-29 years who had recovered from COVID-19. In DNA form, the CDR3 reads TGTGCCAGCAGCTCCGGGTTAGATACGCAGTATTTT. Protein product: CASSSGLDTQYF.